The 14 T cell receptor beta chains given below trace back to one sample, sequenced in a study of graft-versus-host responses after intestinal transplantation listed by TCRdb under 2021. Dithiothreitol, EDTA incubations and collagenase D digestion were used to isolate intraepithelial and lamina propria lymphocytes from graft specimens. The library relied on the immunoSEQ multiplex PCR assay. This is the immuneACCESS table as TCRdb keeps it, with only in-frame sequences that have V and J called. A part of the clones is gone; compared with another copy, unresolved V genes explain less than half, and the rest is unexplained. The sample contains about 37,000 clones, about 85% of them found a single time. In total, the top ten clones hold more than 15% of the sample. The material sequenced was ileum tissue, taken approximately 210 days after intestinal transplant. These receptors all come from a human patient who received an intestinal transplant, so some T cells may come from the graft donor.

The genes are TRBV2 and TRBJ2-2; possible D gene TRBD1, 6 bases. This CDR3 spans 17 amino acids. V lost 9 bases and J 0 bases, leaving 20 bases between the germline ends. Germline CDR1 and CDR2: SNHLY and FYNNEI. The CDR3 sequence: CARNAETGSTNTGELFF. The CDR3 coding sequence is TGTGCCAGAAACGCCGAGACAGGCTCTACGAACACCGGGGAGCTGTTTTTT.

The rearrangement joins TRBV28 to TRBJ2-7; 7 positions match TRBD2. This CDR3 comprises 15 residues. Germline lookup yields CDR1 MDHEN and CDR2 SYDVKM. With 6 bases clipped from V and 1 base from J, the junction kept 9 bases outside the gene matches. The CDR3 protein is CASRLQGGRSYEQYF. The CDR3 DNA is TGTGCCAGCAGATTGCAAGGCGGGAGATCCTACGAGCAGTACTTC. Based on the CDR3 plus reference TRBV28 and TRBJ2-7, the full variable domain is DVKVTQSSRYLVKRTGEKVFLECVQDMDHENMFWYRQDPGLGLRLIYFSYDVKMKEKGDIPEGYSVSREKKERFSLILESASTNQTSMYLCASRLQGGRSYEQYFGPGTRLTVT.

The rearrangement joins TRBV29-1 to TRBJ2-7; 11 nucleotides align to TRBD1. With 6 bases clipped from V and 2 bases from J, the junction kept 9 bases outside the gene matches. From germline, CDR1 is SQVTM and CDR2 ANQGSEA. The CDR3 has 15 amino acids. The CDR3 DNA reads TGCAGCGTGGAAAAGGGACAGGGGGTTACCTACGAGCAGTACTTC. Amino acids: CSVEKGQGVTYEQYF.

This chain uses TRBV5-1 with TRBJ2-1, with D possibly matching TRBD2 (5 bases). The CDR3 consists of 16 residues. Germline-derived CDR1 and CDR2 are SGHRS and YFSETQ. Trimming stripped 0 bases from V and 5 bases from J, with 15 bases between. For the CDR3, the DNA is TGCGCCAGCAGCTTGGTGAAGGAGGATGTAGACAATGAGCAGTTCTTC. Amino acids: CASSLVKEDVDNEQFF.

This clone was found once. The chain employs TRBV27 and TRBJ2-5; 9 nucleotides align to TRBD1. The germline gives CDR1 MNHEY, CDR2 SMNVEV (reference sequence). The CDR3 loop spans 14 amino acids. Losses at the gene ends were 6 bases for V and 4 bases for J; bases not matched to a gene: 6. As DNA, the CDR3 is TGTGCCAGCAGAAGACCGGGACAGGGAGAGACCCAGTACTTC. This codes for CASRRPGQGETQYF.

CDR3 loop: CASSEGLAGGNEQFF. In nucleotides, the CDR3 is TGTGCCAGCAGTGAGGGACTAGCGGGGGGAAATGAGCAGTTCTTC. This chain uses TRBV2 with TRBJ2-1; 15 bases are shared with TRBD2. The V gene end was trimmed by 3 bases and the J gene end by 7 bases; junction bases not matched to a gene: 1. The length of the CDR3 is 15 residues. Germline assignment: CDR1 SNHLY and CDR2 FYNNEI.

V is TRBV7-6 and J is TRBJ2-1; D ambiguous. This CDR3 has 13 residues. Looked up from germline, CDR1 is SGHVS and CDR2 is FNYEAQ. Trimming pared 4 bases from V and 4 bases from J, leaving 8 bases between. In DNA, the CDR3 is TGTGCCAGCAGCTCCCCCTCTTACAATGAGCAGTTCTTC. This codes for CASSSPSYNEQFF.

V usage is TRBV6-6 and J usage is TRBJ2-3, with D maybe TRBD2 (6 bases). Trimming left V 2 bases short and J 3 bases short, with 12 bases between. CDR1 and CDR2 (germline): MNHNY, SVGAGI (reference sequence). This CDR3 is 15 amino acids long. The CDR3 loop is CASSYGGMATDTQYF. The CDR3 coding sequence is TGTGCCAGCAGTTACGGCGGGATGGCGACAGATACGCAGTATTTT.

The rearrangement joins TRBV5-4 to TRBJ2-7, with D possibly TRBD1 on 6 matching bases. Germline V gives CDR1 SGHNT, CDR2 YYREEE (reference sequence). Trimming removed 3 bases from V and 4 bases from J, with 20 bases in between. The CDR3 sequence is 16 residues long. CDR3 DNA: TGTGCCAGCAGCTGGCTGGCAGTGGGGGCTAATTACGAGCAGTACTTC. Its protein product is CASSWLAVGANYEQYF. The variable domain in full, completed from reference TRBV5-4 and TRBJ2-7, reads ETGVTQSPTHLIKTRGQQVTLRCSSQSGHNTVSWYQQALGQGPQFIFQYYREEENGRGNFPPRFSGLQFPNYSSELNVNALELDDSALYLCASSWLAVGANYEQYFGPGTRLTVT.

The chain couples TRBV4-2 to TRBJ2-7; 8 bases map to TRBD2. CDR3 length: 18 amino acids. The junction had 11 bases not matched to a gene; V was cut back by 0 bases and J by 1 base. The germline V gene has CDR1 LGHNA and CDR2 YNFKEQ. CDR3 residues: CASSQERFLAGPSYEQYF. The CDR3 DNA reads TGTGCCAGCAGCCAAGAGAGGTTCCTAGCGGGCCCGTCCTACGAGCAGTACTTC.

This chain uses TRBV28 with TRBJ1-1; D is undetermined. Trimming left V 10 bases short and J 5 bases short, with 11 bases between. The germline gives CDR1 MDHEN, CDR2 SYDVKM. The CDR3 consists of 11 residues. CDR3: CATYLWTEAFF. CDR3 bases: TGTGCCACTTACCTTTGGACTGAAGCTTTCTTT.

This clone was seen more than once but under ten times. This chain joins TRBV5-1 and TRBJ2-7, with no clear D. The CDR3 is 13 residues long. Trimming cost V 3 bases and J 3 bases, with 10 bases left between them. Germline V gene lookup returns CDR1 SGHRS and CDR2 YFSETQ. CDR3 bases: TGCGCCAGCAGCTCCGACGGTTACTACGAGCAGTACTTC. It translates to CASSSDGYYEQYF.

This clone was seen just once. The CDR3: CASSLDRGRYSGANVLTF. CDR3 coding DNA: TGCGCCAGCAGCTTGGACAGGGGTCGGTACTCTGGGGCCAACGTCCTGACTTTC. This sequence joins TRBV5-1 and TRBJ2-6, with 7 bases fitting TRBD1. The CDR3 loop spans 18 amino acids. Germline V gene lookup returns CDR1 SGHRS and CDR2 YFSETQ. V was pared by 0 bases and J by 0 bases, with 6 bases of the junction left unmatched.

The chain joins TRBV15 to TRBJ2-7; tentatively, D is TRBD2 (6 bases). Trimming removed 0 bases from V and 4 bases from J, with 13 bases in between. The CDR3 consists of 15 residues. Germline CDR1 reads LNHNV; CDR2 reads YYDKDF (reference sequence). The CDR3 protein is CATSREEGPFYEQYF. DNA for the CDR3: TGTGCCACCAGCAGAGAGGAGGGGCCCTTTTACGAGCAGTACTTC.